These 6 T cell receptor beta chains were sequenced from one sample in a study of blood T cells in healthy people across ages. Then a second PCR, running about 7 to 11 cycles, was carried out with a sample-barcoded 5' primer and a J-beta primer mix. TCRdb reprocessed the 5' RACE reads with MiXCR, giving one entry per CDR3 protein. The sample has more than 600,000 distinct CDR3 sequences, 20% to 30% seen once. This sample was also put to use in a study of T cells of mothers and their children.

The sequenced sample was blood. The origin of the receptors is a boy aged 5-17 years in good health.

The chain combines TRBV2 with TRBJ2-3, with 12 bases matching TRBD2. The CDR3 contains 16 residues. V was clipped by 6 bases and J by 4 bases; unmatched bases: 8. Germline lookup yields CDR1 SNHLY and CDR2 FYNNEI. CDR3 nucleotide sequence: TGTGCCAGCAGGGAGCCCACTAGCGGGGGGCCAGATACGCAGTATTTT. Its protein is CASREPTSGGPDTQYF. The variable domain in full, with the rest retrieved from reference TRBV2 and TRBJ2-3, is EPEVTQTPSHQVTQMGQEVILRCVPISNHLYFYWYRQILGQKVEFLVSFYNNEISEKSEIFDDQFSVERPDGSNFTLKIRSTKLEDSAMYFCASREPTSGGPDTQYFGPGTRLTVL.

As concerns this clonotype: The germline gene is not matched at one end of the junction; a read error may be the cause. The rearrangement uses TRBV7-2 and TRBJ2-7; D is unclear. Germline assignment: CDR1 SGHTA and CDR2 FQGNSA. The CDR3 runs to 15 residues. The CDR3, as DNA: TGCGCCAGCAGCGCACCCTCGACCGACCGTTACGAGCAGTACTTC. This translates into CASSAPSTDRYEQYF.

This clonotype has only a few counts. The CDR3 DNA is TGCAGCGTTGGGTTAACAGGGGGATCAACTAATGAAAAACTGTTTTTT. It translates to CSVGLTGGSTNEKLFF. V is TRBV29-1 and J is TRBJ1-4; TRBD1 matches 8 bases. From germline, CDR1 is SQVTM and CDR2 ANQGSEA. This CDR3 region has 16 residues. Losses at the gene ends were 4 bases for V and 0 bases for J; bases not matched to a gene: 7.

The table lists this clonotype with a few counts. The chain is built from TRBV29-1 and TRBJ1-3; 9 nucleotides align to TRBD1. This CDR3 has 19 amino acids. Germline V CDR1 and CDR2: SQVTM, ANQGSEA. V was pared by 4 bases and J by 0 bases, with 16 bases of the junction left unmatched. The CDR3 DNA follows: TGCAGCGTTGGGTCTGGGGGACAGGGTAGGATACCCTCTGGAAACACCATATATTTT. Its translation: CSVGSGGQGRIPSGNTIYF.

The chain joins TRBV18 to TRBJ2-5; possibly TRBD1 for D (5 bases). TRBJ2-7 matches the DNA end more closely, so the J call is doubtful. This CDR3 comprises 12 residues. Germline lookup yields CDR1 KGHSH and CDR2 LQKENI. This chain's CDR3 is CASSPADSEQYF. The DNA for the CDR3 is TGTGCCAGCTCACCAGCAGACAGCGAGCAGTACTTC.

This clonotype was seen a handful of times. This chain joins TRBV6-5 and TRBJ1-3; 9 positions match TRBD1. Germline-derived CDR1 and CDR2 are MNHEY and SVGAGI. The CDR3 has 20 residues. The V segment lost 0 bases and the J segment 0 bases; nucleotides outside the gene matches: 12. The CDR3 is CASSYSIVDRGVDSGNTIYF. In DNA form, the CDR3 reads TGTGCCAGCAGTTACTCGATCGTGGACAGGGGAGTCGACTCTGGAAACACCATATATTTT.